Below, one T cell receptor (beta chain) is given with its context. The sample comes from a study of T cells expressing NK-cell markers. Study in general: In the group of eight sequenced donors, seven were HCMV-seropositive and one was seronegative.

Germline V gives CDR1 DFQATT, CDR2 SNEGSKA (reference sequence). The CDR3 is made up of 14 amino acids. TCRdb re-called the 5' RACE reads, yielding one record per CDR3 amino acid sequence without DNA. The sample table includes about 440,000 distinct CDR3 sequences. The sequencing input was blood T cells: a sorted CD56 or NKG2C T cell subset, CD4+ or CD8+ T cells, or bulk PBMC T cells (not recorded which). V usage is TRBV20-1 and J usage is TRBJ1-5. The receptor was derived from a woman between 18 and 69 years old in good health. The CDR3 loop is CSASMGSLNQPQHF.